This T cell receptor beta chain was observed in a study of T cell responses to AZD1222 COVID-19 vaccine. Study-level information: Second-dose intervals of approximately 4 or approximately 12 weeks were pooled.

Data came from immunoSEQ multiplex PCR; TCRdb stores just in-frame clones and leaves some out. The sample has about 140,000 clones; around 92% are singletons. The V gene lost 8 bases and the J gene lost 3 bases, with 16 bases spanning the gap. The CDR3 spans 15 residues. Germline CDR1 MNHEY, CDR2 SMNVEV (reference sequence). Comment on this clone: The antigen is unknown.

The study's findings and limits: Regions 160-218 and 743-854 held dominance among vaccine-associated CD4 TCRs, which spanned spike. Nearly half of spike-specific TCRs reportedly target unmutated variant regions. At baseline, seropositivity was found in only 5 to 7 AZD1222 recipients.

The receptor comes from an adult in good health. The rearrangement links TRBV27 to TRBJ1-4, with D perhaps TRBD1 (6 bases). The sequencing here drew on peripheral blood, taken on day 0 of AZD1222 vaccination. CDR3 sequence: CASANRDGANEKLFF. The CDR3, as DNA: TGTGCCAGCGCAAACAGGGACGGGGCTAATGAAAAACTGTTTTTT.